These T cell receptor beta chains were read from a single sample in a study of cytomegalovirus exposure and HLA in healthy donors. Generated by immunoSEQ multiplex PCR, the TCRdb table keeps only in-frame clones and is missing some. The data contain 150,000 to 200,000 clones, around 80% of them seen just once; the ten biggest clones take up under 5%. Sequencing used PBMCs. The receptors shown here come from a man aged 18-30 years in good health and CMV-seronegative. The CDR3 runs from the conserved cysteine through the conserved F or W. The D gene is left open where the match is weak. Size tells how often a clone was seen (once, few, many) or the class of an expanded clone, and some rows leave it out.

size: -
V: TRBV11-2
D: -
J: TRBJ1-2
CDR3: CASSSGAPDGYTF
DNA: TGTGCCAGCAGCTCGGGAGCTCCGGACGGCTACACCTTC

size: -
V: TRBV28
D: TRBD1
J: TRBJ1-2
CDR3: CASQGGARYGYTF
DNA: TGTGCCAGTCAGGGGGGAGCCCGCTATGGCTACACCTTC

size: -
V: TRBV9
D: -
J: TRBJ1-6
CDR3: CASSPGSNSPLHF
DNA: TGTGCCAGCAGCCCCGGGAGTAATTCACCCCTCCACTTT

size: -
V: TRBV5-4
D: -
J: TRBJ2-7
CDR3: CASSLLESGVYEQYF
DNA: TGTGCCAGCAGCTTGCTAGAGTCCGGAGTCTACGAGCAGTACTTC

size: -
V: TRBV10-3
D: TRBD2
J: TRBJ2-1
CDR3: CAISEGLAGDNEQFF
DNA: TGTGCCATCAGTGAGGGACTAGCGGGAGACAATGAGCAGTTCTTC

size: -
V: TRBV11-1
D: -
J: TRBJ2-7
CDR3: CASSLDRVLQYF
DNA: TGTGCCAGCAGCTTAGACAGGGTTCTTCAGTACTTC

size: -
V: TRBV7-9
D: TRBD1
J: TRBJ1-4
CDR3: CASSARQGDYDEKLFF
DNA: TGTGCCAGCAGCGCCAGACAGGGGGATTACGATGAAAAACTGTTTTTT

size: -
V: TRBV6-5
D: TRBD1
J: TRBJ1-1
CDR3: CASARDREEAFF
DNA: TGTGCCAGCGCCCGGGACAGGGAAGAAGCTTTCTTT

size: -
V: TRBV6-5
D: TRBD1
J: TRBJ2-1
CDR3: CASSSGTGESEQFF
DNA: TGTGCCAGCAGTTCCGGGACAGGGGAGAGTGAGCAGTTCTTC

size: few
V: TRBV4-2
D: -
J: TRBJ1-4
CDR3: CASSPSRQGGYEKLFF
DNA: TGTGCCAGCAGCCCCTCCAGGCAGGGTGGGTACGAAAAACTGTTTTTT

size: -
V: TRBV20-1
D: -
J: TRBJ2-5
CDR3: CSTQGEETQYF
DNA: TGCAGTACCCAGGGCGAAGAGACCCAGTACTTC